The clone carrying this T cell receptor beta chain came up many times. This sample is part of a study of CD8 T cells in ankylosing spondylitis. With 0 bases removed from V and 4 bases from J, the gap between germline ends came to 14 bases. Germline lookup yields CDR1 DFQATT and CDR2 SNEGSKA (reference sequence). The CDR3 runs 15 residues. In making TCR beta libraries, quantitative 5'-RACE with molecular barcodes was used. TCRdb called the 5' RACE reads again in MiXCR, with one record for every CDR3 protein. In the table there are about 300,000 distinct CDR3 sequences, around 20% of which are singletons.

What was sequenced was blood, either unsorted or a sorted T cell fraction (not recorded which). The chain couples TRBV20-1 to TRBJ2-3; a possible D gene is TRBD2 (6 bases). This clonotype was obtained from a female donor with ankylosing spondylitis or in good health (not recorded which). The CDR3 DNA is TGCAGTGCTAGAGATGTAACACCTAGCGCAGATACGCAGTATTTT. This translates into CSARDVTPSADTQYF.